The next 2 T cell receptor delta chains were all read from a single sample in a study of γδ T cells in repeated Plasmodium falciparum infection. Gammadelta T cells were flow-sorted from PBMC into Vgamma9/Vdelta2+ and Vdelta2-negative populations for bulk analysis. TCRdb re-called clones from the multiplex PCR reads via CATT. The top ten clones hold 9% of a sample with roughly 93,000 delta-chain clones, under 1.5% of them seen once. Sequenced sample: gamma-delta T cells from blood. The receptor source for this set is a pool of human donors (malaria-infected and uninfected, not separated).

Turning to this clone: The mismatch at residue 3 between this DNA's translation and the TCRdb protein of a much larger clone likely reflects a read error; the protein shown is translated from the DNA. The chain is built from TRDV2 and TRDJ3; TRDD3 matches 11 bases. The J gene, absent from TCRdb, was called here by matching the DNA to germline. The CDR3 runs 15 residues. Germline V CDR1 and CDR2: GEAIGNYY, EKD. The CDR3 coding sequence is TGTGCCCGTGACTGGGGGATATGGGACACCCGACAGATGTTTTTC. Translated: CARDWGIWDTRQMFF.

This clone was seen a handful of times. The protein TCRdb lists belongs to a much larger clone and differs from this DNA's translation at residue 11, which points to a read error; the protein shown is made from the DNA. This rearrangement joins TRDV1 to TRDJ1; 12 nucleotides agree with TRDD3. Because TCRdb records no J gene, it was assigned here through a match of the DNA to germline. Per the germline V gene, CDR1 is TSWWSYY and CDR2 is QGS. V shed 0 bases and J 2 bases; nucleotides not matched to a gene: 28. The CDR3 consists of 25 residues. The CDR3 reads CALGELVRSAMFPLTGGYKTDKLIF. In DNA, the CDR3 is TGTGCTCTTGGGGAACTCGTGCGTTCGGCCATGTTCCCACTTACTGGGGGATACAAAACCGATAAACTCATCTTT.